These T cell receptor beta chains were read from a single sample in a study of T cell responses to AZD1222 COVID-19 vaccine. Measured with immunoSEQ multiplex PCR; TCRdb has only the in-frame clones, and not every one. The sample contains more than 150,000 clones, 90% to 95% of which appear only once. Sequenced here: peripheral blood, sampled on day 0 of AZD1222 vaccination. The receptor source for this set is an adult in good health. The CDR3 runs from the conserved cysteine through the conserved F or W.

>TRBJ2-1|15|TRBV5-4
CASSLEADSYNEQFF
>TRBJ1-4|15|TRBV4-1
CASSQGARANEKLFF
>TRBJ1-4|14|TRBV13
CASSLRDQAEKLFF
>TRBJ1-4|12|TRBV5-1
CASSLDLEKLFF
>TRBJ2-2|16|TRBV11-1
CASSLAPSGRTGELFF
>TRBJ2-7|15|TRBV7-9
CASSPRTSGTYEQYF
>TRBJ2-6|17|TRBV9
CASSVNLRVSGANVLTF
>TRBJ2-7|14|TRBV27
CASSTAGQGYEQYF
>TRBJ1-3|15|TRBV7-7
CASSPPEPSGNTIYF
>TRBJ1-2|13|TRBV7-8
CASSLKANYGYTF
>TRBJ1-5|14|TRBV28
CASSFRLVVQPQHF